This TCR beta chain is drawn from a study of T cell responses to AZD1222 COVID-19 vaccine. Clones were read by immunoSEQ multiplex PCR, and TCRdb kept only the in-frame ones, dropping some. This sample carries 100,000 to 130,000 clones, about 90% of them seen once, and the ten largest clones take 3.5% to 4.5%. Germline CDR1 is KGHSH and CDR2 is LQKENI. V lost 3 bases and J 3 bases, leaving 11 bases between the germline ends. This CDR3 comprises 14 residues. The sample was peripheral blood, taken on day 0 of AZD1222 vaccination. The receptor was isolated from an adult in good health. The chain uses TRBV18 and TRBJ1-1; no reliable D call. As DNA, the CDR3 is TGTGCCAGCTCACCTACTATTCAAGACACTGAAGCTTTCTTT. It encodes CASSPTIQDTEAFF.